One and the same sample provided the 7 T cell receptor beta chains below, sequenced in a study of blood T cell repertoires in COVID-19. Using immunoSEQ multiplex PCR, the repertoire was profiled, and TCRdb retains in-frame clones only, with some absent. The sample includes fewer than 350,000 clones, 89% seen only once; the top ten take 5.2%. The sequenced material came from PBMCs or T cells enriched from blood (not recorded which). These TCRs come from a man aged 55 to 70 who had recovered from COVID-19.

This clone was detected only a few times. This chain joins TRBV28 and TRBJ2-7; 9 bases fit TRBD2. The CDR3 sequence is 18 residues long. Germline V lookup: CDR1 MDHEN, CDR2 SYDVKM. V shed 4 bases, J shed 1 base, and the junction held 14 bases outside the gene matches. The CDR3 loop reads CASSYGSFSGRRSYEQYF. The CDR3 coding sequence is TGTGCCAGCAGTTATGGCTCCTTTAGCGGGAGAAGGTCCTACGAGCAGTACTTC. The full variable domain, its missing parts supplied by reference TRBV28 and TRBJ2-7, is DVKVTQSSRYLVKRTGEKVFLECVQDMDHENMFWYRQDPGLGLRLIYFSYDVKMKEKGDIPEGYSVSREKKERFSLILESASTNQTSMYLCASSYGSFSGRRSYEQYFGPGTRLTVT.

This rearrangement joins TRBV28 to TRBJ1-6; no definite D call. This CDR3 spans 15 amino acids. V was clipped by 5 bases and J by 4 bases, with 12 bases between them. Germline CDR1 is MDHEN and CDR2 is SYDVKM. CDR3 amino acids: CASSPSAGYNSPLHF. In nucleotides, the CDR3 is TGTGCCAGCAGTCCGTCGGCGGGGTATAATTCACCCCTCCACTTT.

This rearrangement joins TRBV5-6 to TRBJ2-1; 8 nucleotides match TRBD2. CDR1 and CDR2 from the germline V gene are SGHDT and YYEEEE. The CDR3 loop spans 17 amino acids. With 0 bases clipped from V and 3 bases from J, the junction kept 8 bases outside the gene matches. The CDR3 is CASSLGPAGASYNEQFF. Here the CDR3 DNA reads TGTGCCAGCAGCTTGGGGCCAGCGGGAGCAAGCTACAATGAGCAGTTCTTC.

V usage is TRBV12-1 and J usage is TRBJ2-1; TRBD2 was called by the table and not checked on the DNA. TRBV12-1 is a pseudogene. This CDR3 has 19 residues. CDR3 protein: CASSSPGLAGGRPYNEQFF. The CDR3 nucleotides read TGTGCCAGCAGCTCTCCGGGACTAGCGGGAGGGCGCCCCTACAATGAGCAGTTCTTC.

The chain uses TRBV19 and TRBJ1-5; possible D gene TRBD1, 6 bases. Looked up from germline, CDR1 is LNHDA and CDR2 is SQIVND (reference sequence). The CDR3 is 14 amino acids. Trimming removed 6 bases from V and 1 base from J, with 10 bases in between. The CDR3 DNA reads TGTGCCAGTAGCCTCAGGGGAAGCAATCAGCCCCAGCATTTT. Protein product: CASSLRGSNQPQHF.

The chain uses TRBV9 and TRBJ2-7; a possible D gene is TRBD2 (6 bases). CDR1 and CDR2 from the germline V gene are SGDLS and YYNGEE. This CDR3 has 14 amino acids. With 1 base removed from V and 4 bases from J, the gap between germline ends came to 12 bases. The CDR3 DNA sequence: TGTGCCAGCAGCGTATCAGGACTAAGTTACGAGCAGTACTTC. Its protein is CASSVSGLSYEQYF.

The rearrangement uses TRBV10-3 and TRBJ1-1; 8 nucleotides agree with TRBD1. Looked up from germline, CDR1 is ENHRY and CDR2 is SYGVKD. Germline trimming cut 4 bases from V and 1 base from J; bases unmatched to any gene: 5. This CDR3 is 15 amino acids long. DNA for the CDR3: TGTGCCATCAGTGGGACCGGGACAGGGAACACTGAAGCTTTCTTT. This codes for CAISGTGTGNTEAFF.